This T cell receptor (beta chain) was observed in a study of a mutant IDH1 vaccine in newly diagnosed glioma. Across the whole study: The first vaccination came 4-6 weeks after radiotherapy alone, or with temozolomide cycles.

Study-level results: Variations in leading peripheral T cell clonotypes appeared to have no connection with pseudoprogression.

Time point specified: week 47, end of study. Vaccination used 300 ug of mutant IDH1 20-mer peptide per dose, with topical imiquimod. This clone was found once. Its antigen is not identified. Germline loops: CDR1 SGHKS, CDR2 YYEKEE (reference sequence). V was pared by 3 bases and J by 1 base, with 7 bases between. CDR3 length: 14 amino acids. TCRdb keeps only in-frame clones here, not all; method: immunoSEQ multiplex PCR. The table has over 45,000 clones, 75% seen once; the top ten hold about 5%. The chain carries TRBV5-5 and TRBJ2-2; D might be TRBD1 (6 bases). The source was PBMCs, collected from a glioma patient whose treatment included an IDH1 peptide vaccine. The source is a middle-aged man with glioma. CDR3 sequence: CASSSGQNTGELFF. The CDR3 DNA reads as TGTGCCAGCAGCTCGGGACAGAACACCGGGGAGCTGTTTTTT.